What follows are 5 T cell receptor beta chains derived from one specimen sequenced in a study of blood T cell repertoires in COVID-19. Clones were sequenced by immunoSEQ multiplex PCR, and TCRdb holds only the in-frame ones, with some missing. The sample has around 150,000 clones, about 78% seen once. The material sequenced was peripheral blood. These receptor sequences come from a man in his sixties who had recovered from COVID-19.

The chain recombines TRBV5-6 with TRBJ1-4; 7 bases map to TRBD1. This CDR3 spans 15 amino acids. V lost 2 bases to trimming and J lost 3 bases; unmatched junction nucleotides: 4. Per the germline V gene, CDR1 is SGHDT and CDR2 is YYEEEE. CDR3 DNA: TGTGCCAGCAGCTTTCGACAGGGAGCTAATGAAAAACTGTTTTTT. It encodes CASSFRQGANEKLFF. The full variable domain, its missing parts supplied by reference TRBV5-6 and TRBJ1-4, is DAGVTQSPTHLIKTRGQQVTLRCSPKSGHDTVSWYQQALGQGPQFIFQYYEEEERQRGNFPDRFSGHQFPNYSSELNVNALLLGDSALYLCASSFRQGANEKLFFGSGTQLSVL.

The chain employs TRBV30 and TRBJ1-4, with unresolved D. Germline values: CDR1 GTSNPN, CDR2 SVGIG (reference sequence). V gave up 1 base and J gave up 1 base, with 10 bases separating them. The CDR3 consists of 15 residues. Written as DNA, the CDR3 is TGTGCCTGGAGTGAAAACACCCTAACTAATGAAAAACTGTTTTTT. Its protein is CAWSENTLTNEKLFF. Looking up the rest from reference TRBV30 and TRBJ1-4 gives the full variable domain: SQTIHQWPATLVQPVGSPLSLECTVEGTSNPNLYWYRQAAGRGLQLLFYSVGIGQISSEVPQNLSASRPQDRQFILSSKKLLLSDSGFYLCAWSENTLTNEKLFFGSGTQLSVL.

CDR3 sequence reads: CASSFPLTEAFF. Here the CDR3 DNA reads TGTGCCAGCAGCTTCCCCCTAACTGAAGCTTTCTTT. This sequence joins TRBV7-2 and TRBJ1-1; no clear D gene. Germline lookup yields CDR1 SGHTA and CDR2 FQGNSA. CDR3 length: 12 amino acids. Trimming removed 3 bases at V and 5 bases at J, with 7 bases between.

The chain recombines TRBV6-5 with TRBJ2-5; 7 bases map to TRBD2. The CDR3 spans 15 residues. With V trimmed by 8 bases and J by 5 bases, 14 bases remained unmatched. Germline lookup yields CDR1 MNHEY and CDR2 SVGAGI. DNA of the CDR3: TGTGCCAGCGGTATTTCTGGGGGGGTTGGGGAGACCCAGTACTTC. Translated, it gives CASGISGGVGETQYF.

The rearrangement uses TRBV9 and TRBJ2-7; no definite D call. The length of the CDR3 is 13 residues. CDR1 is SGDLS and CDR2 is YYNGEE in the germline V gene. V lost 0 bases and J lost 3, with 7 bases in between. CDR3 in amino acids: CASSVGSVYEQYF. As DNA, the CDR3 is TGTGCCAGCAGCGTAGGGTCGGTCTACGAGCAGTACTTC.